The following is a TCR beta chain sequence with its context. The record originates from a study of control samples from healthy donors and cancer patients. The germline V gene has CDR1 LGHNA and CDR2 YNFKEQ. Trimming removed 4 bases at V and 6 bases at J, with 9 bases between. This CDR3 contains 12 residues. Profiling relied on immunoSEQ multiplex PCR, and the TCRdb table lists in-frame clones only, not all of them. This table has about 110,000 clones, less than 95% appearing once. Input material: blood. The TCR originated in a human donor in good health. The donor label of this sample is uncertain. The chain employs TRBV4-2 and TRBJ1-2; no definite D call. The CDR3 sequence is CASSLLKDGYTF. The CDR3 coding sequence is TGTGCCAGCAGCCTCCTTAAAGATGGCTACACCTTC.